This T cell receptor (beta chain) was recovered during a study of PD-1 blockade in classical Hodgkin lymphoma. Time point meaning: cycle 4 day 1 (C4D1), after 5 to 7 weeks of nivolumab. Every single patient, without exception, relapsed after autologous stem cell transplantation, and brentuximab vedotin exposure varied. Findings and limits, study-wide: Newly diagnosed patients and complete responders had comparable diversity at baseline. The repertoire differences lack a defined cause, possibly disease activity or prior therapy.

With respect to this clone: Its target is unknown.

The CDR3 totals 16 residues. Germline V gene sequence: CDR1 SGHRS, CDR2 YFSETQ. The V end was cut by 2 bases, the J end by 1 base, with 15 bases between. Some clones are missing from TCRdb's copy, which holds only in-frame ones; the method was immunoSEQ multiplex PCR. This sample has tens of thousands of clones, with about 80% found just once. V and J are TRBV5-1 and TRBJ1-2, with TRBD1 as a possible D gene (5 bases). This clonotype was obtained from a human donor with classical Hodgkin lymphoma. The sample consisted of peripheral blood mononuclear cells (PBMCs), taken before the fourth cycle of nivolumab. CDR3 sequence (DNA): TGCGCCAGCAGCTTAGAGCTCTCAGGGTTTAACTATGGCTACACCTTC. Its translation: CASSLELSGFNYGYTF.